The rows below give T cell receptor beta chains drawn from one sample of a study of cytomegalovirus exposure and HLA in healthy donors. The data were produced by immunoSEQ multiplex PCR, yet TCRdb's version contains in-frame clones alone and is incomplete. The sample has some 130,000 clones. The sequencing input was PBMCs. Receptors originate from a woman in her thirties or forties in good health and CMV-seropositive. Each CDR3 is given with its conserved first and last residue. Each record gives: CDR3 DNA, CDR3 protein, V gene, D gene, J gene. A D gene is named only where the DNA matches it firmly.

DNA: TGTGCCAGCAGTTATGCCCAGGGGTACTACAATGAGCAGTTCTTC; CDR3: CASSYAQGYYNEQFF; V: TRBV6-6; D: .; J: TRBJ2-1
DNA: TGTGCCAGCAGTTACGGTCAGGGCGACAATCAGCCCCAGCATTTT; CDR3: CASSYGQGDNQPQHF; V: TRBV6-5; D: .; J: TRBJ1-5
DNA: TGTGCCAGCAGCTTAGACAGGGGCACAGATACGCAGTATTTT; CDR3: CASSLDRGTDTQYF; V: TRBV7-2; D: .; J: TRBJ2-3
DNA: TGTGCCAGCAGCTTTAAGACAGGGTACCAGAGTGGCTACACCTTC; CDR3: CASSFKTGYQSGYTF; V: TRBV5-6; D: TRBD1; J: TRBJ1-2
DNA: TGTGCCAGCAGCGTCCGGGACAGGGCCCTTGTGAACACTGAAGCTTTCTTT; CDR3: CASSVRDRALVNTEAFF; V: TRBV9; D: TRBD1; J: TRBJ1-1
DNA: TGTGCCAGCTCTGGACAGGGTTTGGGGTACGAGCAGTACTTC; CDR3: CASSGQGLGYEQYF; V: TRBV18; D: TRBD1; J: TRBJ2-7
DNA: TGTGCTAGTGGTTTGAGCCAAGCGAACACTGAAGCTTTCTTT; CDR3: CASGLSQANTEAFF; V: TRBV12-5; D: .; J: TRBJ1-1
DNA: TGTGCCACCTACCTTAGGGGTGGGGCCAACGTCCTGACTTTC; CDR3: CATYLRGGANVLTF; V: TRBV28; D: .; J: TRBJ2-6
DNA: TGTGCCAGCAGCTTGGGAAACGCGGGAGCCGCAGGGATTCAGTACTTC; CDR3: CASSLGNAGAAGIQYF; V: TRBV5-4; D: TRBD2; J: TRBJ2-4
DNA: TGTGCCAGCAGTTACTCGGACAGGAGGAACACTGAAGCTTTCTTT; CDR3: CASSYSDRRNTEAFF; V: TRBV6-5; D: TRBD1; J: TRBJ1-1
DNA: TGTGCCAGCAGCCAAGATTTCGCGGGTTCCTACGAGCAGTACTTC; CDR3: CASSQDFAGSYEQYF; V: TRBV4-2; D: .; J: TRBJ2-7
DNA: TGTGCCATCAGTGGGCTCAACAATGAGCAGTTCTTC; CDR3: CAISGLNNEQFF; V: TRBV10-3; D: .; J: TRBJ2-1
DNA: TGTGCCAGCAGTTACTGGAGCCGGGACAGGGGAACAGATACGCAGTATTTT; CDR3: CASSYWSRDRGTDTQYF; V: TRBV6-7; D: TRBD1; J: TRBJ2-3
DNA: TGTGCCAGCAGCTTTATTCCGGGACAGAGGACCGGGGAGCTGTTTTTT; CDR3: CASSFIPGQRTGELFF; V: TRBV7-9; D: TRBD1; J: TRBJ2-2
DNA: TGTGCCACCAGCACAGACAGCGGGAGGACCCGACAAGAGACCCAGTACTTC; CDR3: CATSTDSGRTRQETQYF; V: TRBV15; D: TRBD2; J: TRBJ2-5
DNA: TGTGCCTGGGACAGTAGCTCTGGGGCCAACGTCCTGACTTTC; CDR3: CAWDSSSGANVLTF; V: TRBV30; D: .; J: TRBJ2-6
DNA: TGTGCCAGCAACGCGGGAGGGGAGATCTACACCGGGGAGCTGTTTTTT; CDR3: CASNAGGEIYTGELFF; V: TRBV28; D: TRBD2; J: TRBJ2-2
DNA: TGCGCCAGCAGCTTCGGATCAGGGTCGGCTGGAAACACCATATATTTT; CDR3: CASSFGSGSAGNTIYF; V: TRBV5-1; D: .; J: TRBJ1-3
DNA: TGTGCCAGCAGTCATTCCGGGGTAGCGGGTAGGCCAGATACGCAGTATTTT; CDR3: CASSHSGVAGRPDTQYF; V: TRBV2; D: TRBD2; J: TRBJ2-3
DNA: TGTGCCAGCAGCTTAGGGGCGGGCTACACCTTC; CDR3: CASSLGAGYTF; V: TRBV11-2; D: .; J: TRBJ1-2
DNA: TGTGCCAGTAGTATTGGCGGGATCCCCCAAGAGACCCAGTACTTC; CDR3: CASSIGGIPQETQYF; V: TRBV19; D: .; J: TRBJ2-5
DNA: TGTGCCAGCAGCTTGTCTCTCTACGGGCAGTACTTC; CDR3: CASSLSLYGQYF; V: TRBV5-6; D: .; J: TRBJ2-7
DNA: TGCGCCAGCAGCTTGAGGCAGGGTAGAGATACTGAAGCTTTCTTT; CDR3: CASSLRQGRDTEAFF; V: TRBV5-1; D: .; J: TRBJ1-1
DNA: TGCGCCAGCACCCATGGGCCTTTCACAGATACGCAGTATTTT; CDR3: CASTHGPFTDTQYF; V: TRBV4-1; D: .; J: TRBJ2-3
DNA: TGTGCCAGCAGCTTATCCGGGACTAGCGCCGCGGGGAATGAGCAGTTCTTC; CDR3: CASSLSGTSAAGNEQFF; V: TRBV7-3; D: TRBD2; J: TRBJ2-1
DNA: TGTGCCAGTAGTATCCCTGGAGGGGAGCAGCCCCAGCATTTT; CDR3: CASSIPGGEQPQHF; V: TRBV19; D: .; J: TRBJ1-5
DNA: TGCGCCAGCAGCGAGGGACAGGGGAATCAGCCCCAGCATTTT; CDR3: CASSEGQGNQPQHF; V: TRBV5-1; D: TRBD1; J: TRBJ1-5
DNA: TGTGCCAGCAGCGCACCGGGACAGGGCTATGGTGGGGAGCTGTTTTTT; CDR3: CASSAPGQGYGGELFF; V: TRBV5-4; D: TRBD1; J: TRBJ2-2
DNA: TGTGCCAGCAGCAAAACCGGGACAGCTTTCTATAGCAATCAGCCCCAGCATTTT; CDR3: CASSKTGTAFYSNQPQHF; V: TRBV5-8; D: TRBD1; J: TRBJ1-5
DNA: TGTGCCAGCAGTCCCGCGCTAGCGGGAGTCAAAGATACGCAGTATTTT; CDR3: CASSPALAGVKDTQYF; V: TRBV28; D: TRBD2; J: TRBJ2-3
DNA: TGTGCCACCAGCAGAGATTACCGACTAGCGGGAGGGCGGGGGGAGACCCAGTACTTC; CDR3: CATSRDYRLAGGRGETQYF; V: TRBV15; D: TRBD2; J: TRBJ2-5
DNA: TGTGCCAGCAGTTTAAGAAGGGGCCCCCAGGTCAAAAACATTCAGTACTTC; CDR3: CASSLRRGPQVKNIQYF; V: TRBV28; D: .; J: TRBJ2-4
DNA: TGTGCCAGCAGTCCACTAGCGGCTTCCTACGAGCAGTACTTC; CDR3: CASSPLAASYEQYF; V: TRBV11-2; D: TRBD2; J: TRBJ2-7
DNA: TGTGCCAGCAGCTCCTGGAAGTTGGAGGCCACTGAAGCTTTCTTT; CDR3: CASSSWKLEATEAFF; V: TRBV5-5; D: .; J: TRBJ1-1
DNA: TGTGCCAGCAGCTTAGCCGGGACAAGGTCCGAGCAGTACTTC; CDR3: CASSLAGTRSEQYF; V: TRBV7-2; D: .; J: TRBJ2-7
DNA: TGTGCCAGCAGCCCATTTGACTACTACAATGAGCAGTTCTTC; CDR3: CASSPFDYYNEQFF; V: TRBV7-9; D: .; J: TRBJ2-1
DNA: TGTGCCAGCAGTTACTCTCGCCAATACGAGCAGTACTTC; CDR3: CASSYSRQYEQYF; V: TRBV6-5; D: .; J: TRBJ2-7
DNA: TGTGCCAGCAGTGCGGGTACACTTGGCTACACCTTC; CDR3: CASSAGTLGYTF; V: TRBV6-1; D: .; J: TRBJ1-2
DNA: TGCAGCGTTGAACTAGCGGGGAGGACAGATACGCAGTATTTT; CDR3: CSVELAGRTDTQYF; V: TRBV29-1; D: TRBD2; J: TRBJ2-3
DNA: TGTGCCAGCAGTGAGTTTGTGGGGACAGGCACAGATACGCAGTATTTT; CDR3: CASSEFVGTGTDTQYF; V: TRBV6-1; D: TRBD1; J: TRBJ2-3
DNA: TGTGCCAGCAGTTTCGGGGGACCACTCAATGAGCAGTTCTTC; CDR3: CASSFGGPLNEQFF; V: TRBV28; D: .; J: TRBJ2-1
DNA: TGCGCCAGCAGCCAAATAGCGGGAGGGCCAGATACGCAGTATTTT; CDR3: CASSQIAGGPDTQYF; V: TRBV4-3; D: TRBD2; J: TRBJ2-3
DNA: TGTGCCAGCAGTTTTTCCGGGAGCTCCTACGAGCAGTACTTC; CDR3: CASSFSGSSYEQYF; V: TRBV28; D: .; J: TRBJ2-7
DNA: TGTGCCAGCAGTTACTCGAGTTCGACTGAAGCTTTCTTT; CDR3: CASSYSSSTEAFF; V: TRBV6-6; D: .; J: TRBJ1-1
DNA: TGTGCCAGTAGTATCACAGGGGGGGCGAACACTGAAGCTTTCTTT; CDR3: CASSITGGANTEAFF; V: TRBV19; D: TRBD1; J: TRBJ1-1
DNA: TGCGCCAGCAGCCAAGACGACAGGGGATATCAGCCCCAGCATTTT; CDR3: CASSQDDRGYQPQHF; V: TRBV4-1; D: TRBD1; J: TRBJ1-5
DNA: TGTGCCAGCAGCCTCGGGATTAATAATGAAAAACTGTTTTTT; CDR3: CASSLGINNEKLFF; V: TRBV7-8; D: .; J: TRBJ1-4
DNA: TGTGCCAGCAGCCAAGAGGGGACTAGCATCTACGAGCAGTACTTC; CDR3: CASSQEGTSIYEQYF; V: TRBV4-2; D: TRBD2; J: TRBJ2-7
DNA: TGTGCCAGTAGTTACAGTCCAGGGGAATATAGCAATCAGCCCCAGCATTTT; CDR3: CASSYSPGEYSNQPQHF; V: TRBV19; D: .; J: TRBJ1-5
DNA: TGTGCCAGCAGCGCGGGAGCGGGAGGGATAGCCAAAAACATTCAGTACTTC; CDR3: CASSAGAGGIAKNIQYF; V: TRBV9; D: TRBD2; J: TRBJ2-4
DNA: TGCGCCAGCAGCCAAAACAGAATGAACACTGAAGCTTTCTTT; CDR3: CASSQNRMNTEAFF; V: TRBV4-3; D: .; J: TRBJ1-1
DNA: TGTGCCAGCAGCTTAGAGGGCAGCGGGAGGCCCTATTACAATGAGCAGTTCTTC; CDR3: CASSLEGSGRPYYNEQFF; V: TRBV7-9; D: TRBD2; J: TRBJ2-1
DNA: TGTGCCAGCAGCAAACTACCCCCTTTGCGGGAAGGCCCCTACGAGCAGTACTTC; CDR3: CASSKLPPLREGPYEQYF; V: TRBV21-1; D: .; J: TRBJ2-7
DNA: TGTGCCAGCAGTGCCCGGGAAACTGATAGGGCGACGCAGTATTTT; CDR3: CASSARETDRATQYF; V: TRBV2; D: .; J: TRBJ2-3
DNA: TGTGCCAGCAGTGAAAGACGACCCGGACAGGTTACTAACTATGGCTACACCTTC; CDR3: CASSERRPGQVTNYGYTF; V: TRBV6-1; D: TRBD1; J: TRBJ1-2
DNA: TGTGCCAGCAGTGAGGAGCGGGGGTTCTTCGAGCAGTACTTC; CDR3: CASSEERGFFEQYF; V: TRBV2; D: TRBD2; J: TRBJ2-7
DNA: TGTGCCAGCAGATGGACTAGCGGGATAGAGCAGTTCTTC; CDR3: CASRWTSGIEQFF; V: TRBV6-1; D: TRBD2; J: TRBJ2-1
DNA: TGCAGCGGCGGGGGGGCAATGGGCTACACCTTC; CDR3: CSGGGAMGYTF; V: TRBV20-1; D: .; J: TRBJ1-2
DNA: TGTGCCATCAGTGAGTTCGGGACTAGCGGGAGCGGAGATACGCAGTATTTT; CDR3: CAISEFGTSGSGDTQYF; V: TRBV10-3; D: TRBD2; J: TRBJ2-3
DNA: TGCGCCAGCAGCTTTGACGACAGGGCGGGAGGAAACACCATATATTTT; CDR3: CASSFDDRAGGNTIYF; V: TRBV5-1; D: TRBD1; J: TRBJ1-3